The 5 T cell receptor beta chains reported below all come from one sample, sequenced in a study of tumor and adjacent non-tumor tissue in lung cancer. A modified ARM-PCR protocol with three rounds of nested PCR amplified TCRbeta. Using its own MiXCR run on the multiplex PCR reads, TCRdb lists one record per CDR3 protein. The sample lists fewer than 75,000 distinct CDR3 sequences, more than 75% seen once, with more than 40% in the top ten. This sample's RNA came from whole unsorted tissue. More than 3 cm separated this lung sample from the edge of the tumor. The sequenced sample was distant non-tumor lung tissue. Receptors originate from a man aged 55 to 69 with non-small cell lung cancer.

CDR3 nucleotides: TGCAACGTGGACACTTATAATGAGCAGTTCTTC. It yields the protein CNVDTYNEQFF. The chain uses TRBV29-1 and TRBJ2-1; D is perhaps TRBD1 (5 bases). The CDR3 is made up of 11 amino acids. Germline V gene sequence: CDR1 SQVTM, CDR2 ANQGSEA.

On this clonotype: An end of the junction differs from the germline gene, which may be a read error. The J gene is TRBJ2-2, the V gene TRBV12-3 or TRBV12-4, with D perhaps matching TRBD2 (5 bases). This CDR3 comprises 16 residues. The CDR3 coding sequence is TGTGCCAGCAGTTTAGGAGGAGGCCGAGGCACCGTGGAGTTGTTTTTT. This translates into CASSLGGGRGTVELFF.

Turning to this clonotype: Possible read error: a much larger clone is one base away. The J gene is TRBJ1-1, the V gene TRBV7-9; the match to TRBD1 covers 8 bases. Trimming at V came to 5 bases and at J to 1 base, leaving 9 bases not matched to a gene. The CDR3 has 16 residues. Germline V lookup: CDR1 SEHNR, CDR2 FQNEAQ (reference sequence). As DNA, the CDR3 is TGTGCCAGCAGCGTTATGGGGACAGGCCCGAACACTGAAGCTTTCTTT. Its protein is CASSVMGTGPNTEAFF.

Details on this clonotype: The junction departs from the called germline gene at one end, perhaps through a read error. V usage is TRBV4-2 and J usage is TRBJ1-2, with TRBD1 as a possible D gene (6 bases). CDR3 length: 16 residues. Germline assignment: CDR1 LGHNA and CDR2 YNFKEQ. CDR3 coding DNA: TGTGCCAGCAGCCAAGGTAATGCGGGGACAATACATGGATACACCTTC. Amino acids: CASSQGNAGTIHGYTF.

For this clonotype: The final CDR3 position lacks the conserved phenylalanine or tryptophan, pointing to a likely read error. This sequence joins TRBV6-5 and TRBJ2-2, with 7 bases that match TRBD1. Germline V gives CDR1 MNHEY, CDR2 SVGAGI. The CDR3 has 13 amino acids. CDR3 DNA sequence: TGTACCAGCAGCCCAGGGGGCACCGGGGAGCTGTTTTCT. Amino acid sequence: CTSSPGGTGELFS.